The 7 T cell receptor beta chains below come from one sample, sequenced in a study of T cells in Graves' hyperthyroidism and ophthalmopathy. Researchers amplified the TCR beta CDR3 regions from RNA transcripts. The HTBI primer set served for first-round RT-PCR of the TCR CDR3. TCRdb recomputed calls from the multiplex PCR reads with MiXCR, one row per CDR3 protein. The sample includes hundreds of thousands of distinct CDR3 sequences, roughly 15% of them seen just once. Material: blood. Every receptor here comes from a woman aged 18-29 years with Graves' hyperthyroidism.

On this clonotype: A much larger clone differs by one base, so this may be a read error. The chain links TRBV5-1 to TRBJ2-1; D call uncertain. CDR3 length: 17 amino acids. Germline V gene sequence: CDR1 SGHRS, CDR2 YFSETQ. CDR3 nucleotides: TGCGCCAGCAGCTTGGGCGGTCTAGGCGCCTCCTACAATGAGCGGTTCTTC. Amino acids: CASSLGGLGASYNERFF.

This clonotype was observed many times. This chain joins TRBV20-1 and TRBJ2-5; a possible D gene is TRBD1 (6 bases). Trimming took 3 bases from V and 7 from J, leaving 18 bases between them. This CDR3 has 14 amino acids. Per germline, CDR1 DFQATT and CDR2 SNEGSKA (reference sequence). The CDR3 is CSASAQISTGTQYF. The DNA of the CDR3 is TGCAGTGCTAGTGCTCAGATTTCGACAGGGACCCAGTACTTC.

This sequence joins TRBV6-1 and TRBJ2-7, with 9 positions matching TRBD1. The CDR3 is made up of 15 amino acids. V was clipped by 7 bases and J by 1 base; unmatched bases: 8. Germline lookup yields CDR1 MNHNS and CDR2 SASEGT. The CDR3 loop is CASIPGQGLSYEQYF. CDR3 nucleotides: TGTGCCAGCATCCCAGGACAGGGGCTTTCCTACGAGCAGTACTTC.

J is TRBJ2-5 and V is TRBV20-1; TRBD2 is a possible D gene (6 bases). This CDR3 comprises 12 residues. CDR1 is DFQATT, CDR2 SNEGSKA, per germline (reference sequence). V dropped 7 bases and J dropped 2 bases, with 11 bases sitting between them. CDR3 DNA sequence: TGCAGTGGATCGGGAGAACAAGAGACCCAGTACTTC. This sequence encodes CSGSGEQETQYF.

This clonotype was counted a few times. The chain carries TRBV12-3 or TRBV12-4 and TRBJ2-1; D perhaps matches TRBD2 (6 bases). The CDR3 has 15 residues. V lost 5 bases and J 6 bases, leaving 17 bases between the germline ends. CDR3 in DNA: TGTGCCAGCAGTCCGGGACTCCCGTCACTCAATGAGCAGTTCTTC. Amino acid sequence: CASSPGLPSLNEQFF.

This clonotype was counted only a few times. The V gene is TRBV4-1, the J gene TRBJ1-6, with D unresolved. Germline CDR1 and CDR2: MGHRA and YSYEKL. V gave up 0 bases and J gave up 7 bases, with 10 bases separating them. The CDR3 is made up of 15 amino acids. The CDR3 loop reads CASSQDWSYNSPLHF. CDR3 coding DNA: TGCGCCAGCAGCCAAGATTGGAGCTACAATTCACCCCTCCACTTT.

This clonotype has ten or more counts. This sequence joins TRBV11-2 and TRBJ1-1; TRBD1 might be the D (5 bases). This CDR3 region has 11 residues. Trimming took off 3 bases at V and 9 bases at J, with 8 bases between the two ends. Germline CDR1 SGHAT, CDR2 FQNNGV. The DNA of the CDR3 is TGTGCCAGCAGCTTTAAGGGGAAAGCTTTCTTT. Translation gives CASSFKGKAFF.